This T cell receptor (beta chain) was captured in a study of early T cells in non-severe SARS-CoV-2 infection. MiXCR was run by TCRdb on the 5' RACE reads, yielding one entry per CDR3 protein. The repertoire consists of 81,000 or so distinct CDR3 sequences, with approximately 12% occurring once and the leading ten covering 3.4%. CDR3 length equals 13 residues. V lost 2 bases and J lost 1, with 5 bases in between. Germline CDR1 is MNHEY and CDR2 is SVGAGI. The clonotype comes from an adult who was a healthcare worker with PCR-confirmed SARS-CoV-2 infection or an uninfected control (not recorded which). Source material: whole blood. This chain connects TRBV6-5 to TRBJ1-1; no reliable D call. The DNA for the CDR3 is TGTGCCAGCAGTTACGAGGGGAACACTGAAGCTTTCTTT. Its protein product is CASSYEGNTEAFF.